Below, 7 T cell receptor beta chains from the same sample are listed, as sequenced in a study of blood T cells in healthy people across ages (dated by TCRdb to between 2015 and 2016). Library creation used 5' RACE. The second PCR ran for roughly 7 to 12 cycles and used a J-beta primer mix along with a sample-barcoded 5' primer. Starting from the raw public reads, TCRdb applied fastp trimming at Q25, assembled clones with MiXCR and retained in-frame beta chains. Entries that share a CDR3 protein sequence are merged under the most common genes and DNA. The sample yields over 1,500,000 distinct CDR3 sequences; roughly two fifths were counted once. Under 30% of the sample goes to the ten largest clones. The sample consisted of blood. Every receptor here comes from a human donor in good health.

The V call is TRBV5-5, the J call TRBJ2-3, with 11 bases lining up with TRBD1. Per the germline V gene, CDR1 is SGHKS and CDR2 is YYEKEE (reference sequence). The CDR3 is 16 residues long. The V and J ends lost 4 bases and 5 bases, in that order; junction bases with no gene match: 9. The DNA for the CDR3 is TGTGCCAGCAGCGACCCGGACAGGGGGCATGGAGATACGCAGTATTTT. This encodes CASSDPDRGHGDTQYF.

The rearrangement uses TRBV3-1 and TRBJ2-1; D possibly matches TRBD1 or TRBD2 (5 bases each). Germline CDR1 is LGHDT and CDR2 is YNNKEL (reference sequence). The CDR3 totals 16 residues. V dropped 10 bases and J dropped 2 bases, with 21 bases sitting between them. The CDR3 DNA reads TGTGCCATCAGTGAGTCGGGACCTCTCACCTACAATGAGCAGTTCTTC. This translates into CAISESGPLTYNEQFF.

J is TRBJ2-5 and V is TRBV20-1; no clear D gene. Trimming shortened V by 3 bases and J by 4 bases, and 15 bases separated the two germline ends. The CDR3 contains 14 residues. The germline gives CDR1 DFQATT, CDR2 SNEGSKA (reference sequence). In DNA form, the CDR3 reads TGCAGTGCTAGTCTTGCCTGGGGTGCAGAGACCCAGTACTTC. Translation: CSASLAWGAETQYF.

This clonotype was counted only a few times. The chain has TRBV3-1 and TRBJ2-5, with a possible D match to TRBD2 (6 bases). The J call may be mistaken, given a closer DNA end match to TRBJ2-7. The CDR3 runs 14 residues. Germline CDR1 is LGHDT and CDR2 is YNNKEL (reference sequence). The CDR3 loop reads CASSQDETRDEQYF. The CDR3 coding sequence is TGTGCCAGCAGCCAAGACGAGACTAGAGACGAGCAGTACTTC.

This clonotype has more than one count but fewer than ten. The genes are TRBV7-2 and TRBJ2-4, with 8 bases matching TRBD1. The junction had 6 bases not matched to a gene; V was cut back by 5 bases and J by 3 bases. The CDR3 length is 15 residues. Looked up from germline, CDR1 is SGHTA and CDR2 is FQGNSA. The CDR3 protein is CASSLQTGVKNIQYF. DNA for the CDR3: TGTGCCAGCAGCCTTCAGACAGGGGTCAAAAACATTCAGTACTTC. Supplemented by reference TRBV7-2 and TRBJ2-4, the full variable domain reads GAGVSQSPSNKVTEKGKDVELRCDPISGHTALYWYRQSLGQGLEFLIYFQGNSAPDKSGLPSDRFSAERTGGSVSTLTIQRTQQEDSAVYLCASSLQTGVKNIQYFGAGTRLSVL.

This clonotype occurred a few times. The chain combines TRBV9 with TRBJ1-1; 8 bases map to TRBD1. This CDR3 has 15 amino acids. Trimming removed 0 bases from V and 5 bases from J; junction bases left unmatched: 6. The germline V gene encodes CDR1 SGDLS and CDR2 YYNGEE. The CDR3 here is CASSVEQGAPTEAFF. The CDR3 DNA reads TGTGCCAGCAGCGTAGAGCAGGGGGCGCCGACTGAAGCTTTCTTT.

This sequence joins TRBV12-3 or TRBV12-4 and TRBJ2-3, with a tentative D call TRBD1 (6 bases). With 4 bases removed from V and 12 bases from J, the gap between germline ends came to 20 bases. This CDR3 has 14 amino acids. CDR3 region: CASSSQGFHETQYF. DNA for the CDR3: TGTGCCAGCAGTTCCCAGGGGTTTCATGAGACCCAGTATTTT.